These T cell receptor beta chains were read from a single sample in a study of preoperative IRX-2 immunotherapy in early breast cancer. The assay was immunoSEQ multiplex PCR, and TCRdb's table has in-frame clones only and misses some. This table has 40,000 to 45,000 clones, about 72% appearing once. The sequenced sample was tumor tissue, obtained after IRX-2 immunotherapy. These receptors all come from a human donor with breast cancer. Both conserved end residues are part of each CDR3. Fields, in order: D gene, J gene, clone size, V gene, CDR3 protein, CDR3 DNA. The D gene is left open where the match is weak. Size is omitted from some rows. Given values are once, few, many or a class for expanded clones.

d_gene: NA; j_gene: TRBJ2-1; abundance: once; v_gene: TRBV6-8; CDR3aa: CASSSRLENEQFF; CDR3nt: TGTGCCAGCAGTTCTAGACTAGAAAATGAGCAGTTCTTC
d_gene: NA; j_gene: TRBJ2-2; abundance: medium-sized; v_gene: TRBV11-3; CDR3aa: CASSFAPGEENTGELFF; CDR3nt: TGTGCCAGCAGCTTTGCCCCCGGGGAGGAGAACACCGGGGAGCTGTTTTTT
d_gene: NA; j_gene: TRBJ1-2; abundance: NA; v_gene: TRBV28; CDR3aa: CASSPGGAHYGYTF; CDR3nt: TGTGCCAGCAGCCCCGGAGGGGCGCACTATGGCTACACCTTC
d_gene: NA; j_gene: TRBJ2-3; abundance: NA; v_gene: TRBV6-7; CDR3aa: CASRKVDTQYF; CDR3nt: TGTGCCAGCCGAAAGGTGGATACGCAGTATTTT
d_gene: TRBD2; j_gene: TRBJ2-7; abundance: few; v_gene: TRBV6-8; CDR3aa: CASSLTSGRAEQYF; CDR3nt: TGTGCCAGCAGTTTGACTAGCGGGAGGGCCGAGCAGTACTTC
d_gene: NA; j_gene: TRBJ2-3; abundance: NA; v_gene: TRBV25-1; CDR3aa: CASSVDWVTDTQYF; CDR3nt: TGTGCCAGCAGTGTGGACTGGGTCACAGATACGCAGTATTTT
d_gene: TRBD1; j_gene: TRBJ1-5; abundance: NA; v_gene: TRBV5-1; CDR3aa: CASSAGTGINQPQHF; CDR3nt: TGCGCCAGCAGCGCTGGGACAGGGATAAATCAGCCCCAGCATTTT
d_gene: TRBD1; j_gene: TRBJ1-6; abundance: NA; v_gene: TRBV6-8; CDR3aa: CASSADRNSPLHF; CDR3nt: TGTGCCAGCAGTGCGGACAGGAATTCACCCCTCCACTTT
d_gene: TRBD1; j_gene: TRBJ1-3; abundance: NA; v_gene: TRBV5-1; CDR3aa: CASTAGTGWDTIYF; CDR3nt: TGCGCCAGCACGGCCGGGACAGGATGGGACACCATATATTTT
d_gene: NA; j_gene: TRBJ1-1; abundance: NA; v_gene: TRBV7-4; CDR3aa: CASSSTGGSEAFF; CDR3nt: TGTGCCAGCAGCTCCACGGGGGGCAGCGAAGCTTTCTTT
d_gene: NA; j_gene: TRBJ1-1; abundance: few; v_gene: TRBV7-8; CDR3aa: CASSLYHGTEAFF; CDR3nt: TGTGCCAGCAGCCTATACCATGGCACTGAAGCTTTCTTT
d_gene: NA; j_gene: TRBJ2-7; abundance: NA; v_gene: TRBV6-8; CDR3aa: CASSGDRGWEQYF; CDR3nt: TGTGCCAGCAGTGGAGACCGAGGGTGGGAGCAGTACTTC
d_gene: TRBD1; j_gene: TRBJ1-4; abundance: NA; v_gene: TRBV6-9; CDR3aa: CASSAGQATGEKLFF; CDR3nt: TGTGCCAGCAGCGCCGGACAGGCGACGGGGGAAAAACTGTTTTTT
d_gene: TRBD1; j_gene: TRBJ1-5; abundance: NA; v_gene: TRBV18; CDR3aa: CASSAVSPTGTGSNQPQHF; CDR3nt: TGTGCCAGCTCCGCAGTCTCTCCTACCGGGACAGGGTCGAATCAGCCCCAGCATTTT
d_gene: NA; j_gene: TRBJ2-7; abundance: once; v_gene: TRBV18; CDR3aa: CASSVLAGSYEQYF; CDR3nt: TGTGCCAGCTCAGTCCTAGCCGGTTCCTACGAGCAGTACTTC
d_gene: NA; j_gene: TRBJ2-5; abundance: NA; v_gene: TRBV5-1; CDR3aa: CASSLGALQETQYF; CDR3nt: TGCGCCAGCAGCTTGGGAGCGCTACAAGAGACCCAGTACTTC
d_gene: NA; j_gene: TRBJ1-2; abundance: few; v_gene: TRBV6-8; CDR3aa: CAGNSGLSLVGYTF; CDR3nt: TGTGCCGGCAACTCAGGGTTGTCGTTGGTAGGCTACACCTTC
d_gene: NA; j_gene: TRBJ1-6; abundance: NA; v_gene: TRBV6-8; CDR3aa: CASRPGAPNTSSYNSPLHF; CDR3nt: TGTGCCAGCAGGCCAGGGGCCCCGAATACGAGCTCCTATAATTCACCCCTCCACTTT
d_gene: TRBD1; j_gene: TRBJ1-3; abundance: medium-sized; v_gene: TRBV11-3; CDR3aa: CASSSQGRGSFGNTIYF; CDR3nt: TGTGCCAGCAGCTCACAGGGGCGCGGATCGTTTGGAAACACCATATATTTT
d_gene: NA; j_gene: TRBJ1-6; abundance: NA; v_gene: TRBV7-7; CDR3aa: CASSRSGRGDSPLHF; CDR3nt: TGTGCCAGCAGTCGCTCGGGCAGGGGAGACTCACCCCTCCACTTT
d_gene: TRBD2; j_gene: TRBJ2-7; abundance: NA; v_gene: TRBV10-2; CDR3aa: CASSSGSLYEQYF; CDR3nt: TGCGCCAGCAGTAGCGGGAGTCTTTACGAGCAGTACTTC
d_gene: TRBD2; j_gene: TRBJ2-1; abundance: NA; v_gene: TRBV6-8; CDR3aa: CASSPSGFPYNEQFF; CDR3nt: TGTGCCAGCAGCCCTAGCGGTTTTCCCTACAATGAGCAGTTCTTC
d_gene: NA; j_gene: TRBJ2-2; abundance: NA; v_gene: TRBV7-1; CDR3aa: CASSLFGTTGELFF; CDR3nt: TGTGCCAGCAGCTTATTCGGCACCACCGGGGAGCTGTTTTTT
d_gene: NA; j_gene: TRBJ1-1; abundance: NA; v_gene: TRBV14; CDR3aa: CASSQLGGTEAFF; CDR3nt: TGTGCCAGCAGCCAATTAGGGGGCACTGAAGCTTTCTTT
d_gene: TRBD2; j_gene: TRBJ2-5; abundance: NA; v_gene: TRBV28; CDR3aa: CASSLARLARETQYF; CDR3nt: TGTGCCAGCAGTCTCGCCCGACTAGCGAGAGAGACCCAGTACTTC
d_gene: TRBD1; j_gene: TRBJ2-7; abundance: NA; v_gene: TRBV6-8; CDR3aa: CASRQGSPYEQYF; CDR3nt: TGTGCCAGCAGACAGGGGTCACCCTACGAGCAGTACTTC
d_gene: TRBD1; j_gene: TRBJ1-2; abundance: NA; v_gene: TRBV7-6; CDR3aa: CASSLGTGVGGYTF; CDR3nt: TGTGCCAGCAGCCTAGGGACAGGGGTGGGTGGCTACACCTTC
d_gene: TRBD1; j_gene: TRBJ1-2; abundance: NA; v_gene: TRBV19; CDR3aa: CASSPLPGQQGRGYTF; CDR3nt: TGTGCCAGTAGTCCCTTACCGGGACAGCAAGGTCGCGGCTACACCTTC
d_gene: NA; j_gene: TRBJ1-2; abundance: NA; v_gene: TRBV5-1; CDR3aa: CASSLALGPTGGYTF; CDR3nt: TGCGCCAGCAGCTTAGCCTTGGGCCCAACTGGTGGCTACACCTTC
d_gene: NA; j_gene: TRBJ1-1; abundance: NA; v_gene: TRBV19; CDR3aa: CASSIAGETEAFF; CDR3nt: TGTGCCAGTAGTATTGCGGGAGAAACTGAAGCTTTCTTT
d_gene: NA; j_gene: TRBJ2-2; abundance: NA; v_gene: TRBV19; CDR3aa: CASRAVANTGELFF; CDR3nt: TGTGCCAGTAGAGCGGTAGCTAACACCGGGGAGCTGTTTTTT
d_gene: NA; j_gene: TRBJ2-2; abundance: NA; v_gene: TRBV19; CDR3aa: CASRMGSGELFF; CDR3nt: TGTGCCAGTAGAATGGGTTCCGGGGAGCTGTTTTTT
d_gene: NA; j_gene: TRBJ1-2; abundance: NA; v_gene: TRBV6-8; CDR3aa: CASSYDSTLGYTF; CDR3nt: TGTGCCAGCAGTTATGACAGCACTCTTGGCTACACCTTC
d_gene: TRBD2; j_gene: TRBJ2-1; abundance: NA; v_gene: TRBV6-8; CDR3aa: CASSLSGMGGEQFF; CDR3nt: TGTGCCAGCAGTCTCAGCGGGATGGGGGGTGAGCAGTTCTTC
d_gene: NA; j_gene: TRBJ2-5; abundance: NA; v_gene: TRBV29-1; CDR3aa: CSVRQNQETQYF; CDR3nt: TGCAGCGTACGACAGAACCAAGAGACCCAGTACTTC
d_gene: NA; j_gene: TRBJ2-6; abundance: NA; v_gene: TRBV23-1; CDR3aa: CASSQSSGSNVLTF; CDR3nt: TGCGCCAGCAGTCAATCTTCTGGAAGCAACGTCCTGACTTTC
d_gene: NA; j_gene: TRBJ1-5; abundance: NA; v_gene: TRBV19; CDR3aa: CAISRQVNQPQHF; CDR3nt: TGTGCCATCTCGCGACAGGTAAATCAGCCCCAGCATTTT
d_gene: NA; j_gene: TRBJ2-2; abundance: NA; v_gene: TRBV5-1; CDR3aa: CASSLGAGVNTGELFF; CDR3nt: TGCGCCAGCAGCTTGGGCGCAGGGGTGAACACCGGGGAGCTGTTTTTT
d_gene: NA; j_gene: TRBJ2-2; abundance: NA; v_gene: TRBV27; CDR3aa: CASRRTLYTGELFF; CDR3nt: TGTGCCAGCAGGAGGACTCTTTACACCGGGGAGCTGTTTTTT
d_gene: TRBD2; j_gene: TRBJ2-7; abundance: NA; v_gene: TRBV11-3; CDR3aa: CASSFGPGLGYEQYF; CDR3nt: TGTGCCAGCAGCTTCGGACCGGGACTAGGGTACGAGCAGTACTTC
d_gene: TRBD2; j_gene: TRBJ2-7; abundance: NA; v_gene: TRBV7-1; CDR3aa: CASSRSASGDYEQYF; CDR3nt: TGTGCCAGCAGCCGATCCGCGAGCGGGGACTACGAGCAGTACTTC